These 13 T cell receptor beta chains share one sample of origin, sequenced in a study of blood T cells in healthy people across ages (dated by TCRdb to between 2014 and 2017). The library was prepared using 5' RACE. TCRdb lists the instrument as Illumina HiSeq 2500. A second 7 to 11 cycle PCR used a sample-barcoded 5' primer and a J-beta primer mix. In-frame beta chains were kept once TCRdb had trimmed the public reads at Q25 with fastp and called clones with MiXCR. Rows are unified per CDR3 protein, each entry keeping the most common DNA and genes. The sample yields hundreds of thousands of distinct CDR3 sequences; 20% to 30% were counted once. Jointly, the top ten make up over 2.5% of the sample. In addition, the sample was reused for a study of T cells of mothers and their children.

The sequenced sample consisted of blood. Receptors were obtained from a boy aged 5-17 years in good health.

The gene calls are TRBV6-6 and TRBJ2-5; D is undetermined. Germline loops: CDR1 MNHNY, CDR2 SVGAGI (reference sequence). The CDR3 sequence is 12 residues long. The V end lost 7 bases, the J end lost 2 bases, and 8 bases lay between the germline ends. CDR3 bases: TGTGCCAGCAAAACACGGCAAGAGACCCAGTACTTC. The encoded protein is CASKTRQETQYF.

The V call is TRBV20-1, the J call TRBJ2-4; perhaps TRBD1 as D (5 bases). From germline, CDR1 is DFQATT and CDR2 SNEGSKA (reference sequence). Trimming removed 4 bases from V and 9 bases from J, with 19 bases in between. The CDR3 has 14 amino acids. DNA of the CDR3: TGCAGTGCTACCCCAGTAGGGTGGGGCGGCATTCAGTACTTC. It encodes CSATPVGWGGIQYF.

This clonotype was seen more than once but under ten times. This chain joins TRBV28 and TRBJ2-7; possible D gene TRBD2, 6 bases. This CDR3 has 16 amino acids. Germline-derived CDR1 and CDR2 are MDHEN and SYDVKM. The V end lost 4 bases, the J end lost 4 bases, and 20 bases lay between the germline ends. The CDR3: CASSYAGSGSGYEQYF. CDR3 DNA sequence: TGTGCCAGCAGTTATGCCGGGAGTGGGTCAGGATACGAGCAGTACTTC.

The chain recombines TRBV6-5 with TRBJ2-2; unclear D gene. Germline lookup yields CDR1 MNHEY and CDR2 SVGAGI. The length of the CDR3 is 13 residues. Trimming pared 0 bases from V and 6 bases from J, leaving 5 bases between. In DNA, the CDR3 is TGTGCCAGCAGTTACTCGTTCCCCGGGGAGCTGTTTTTT. Translation: CASSYSFPGELFF.

This clonotype was seen a few times. This sequence joins TRBV6-1 and TRBJ2-5; 9 bases are a match to TRBD1. The last part of the DNA fits TRBJ2-1 better; the J call may be wrong. The CDR3 length is 13 residues. The germline V gene encodes CDR1 MNHNS and CDR2 SASEGT. The CDR3 loop reads CASQTGGYNEQFF. CDR3 DNA: TGTGCCAGCCAGACAGGGGGCTACAATGAGCAGTTCTTC.

The table lists this clonotype with a few counts. The CDR3 region has the DNA TGCGCCAGCGCAAGGGGCGGGGACTCCTACGAGCAGTACTTC. This gives the protein CASARGGDSYEQYF. V usage is TRBV5-1 and J usage is TRBJ2-7, with a tentative D call TRBD2 (6 bases). Looked up from germline, CDR1 is SGHRS and CDR2 is YFSETQ. The CDR3 loop spans 14 amino acids. V lost 7 bases to trimming and J lost 0 bases, with 14 bases between them.

The V call is TRBV4-2, the J call TRBJ2-3, with TRBD2 as a possible D gene (7 bases). Germline loops: CDR1 LGHNA, CDR2 YNFKEQ. The V and J ends lost 4 bases and 7 bases respectively, with 21 bases between them. The length of the CDR3 is 16 residues. CDR3 nucleotides: TGTGCCAGCAGCCCTGCTGGGGGGGCCGCCTTTTATACGCAGTATTTT. Translated, it gives CASSPAGGAAFYTQYF.

This clonotype was observed a handful of times. This chain uses TRBV6-5 with TRBJ1-4; weak D call: TRBD1 (5 bases). The CDR3 is 14 residues long. Germline V CDR1 and CDR2: MNHEY, SVGAGI. V was clipped by 5 bases and J by 4 bases, with 11 bases between them. The CDR3 sequence: CASSPGGDNEKLFF. CDR3 coding DNA: TGTGCCAGCAGTCCCGGGGGGGATAATGAAAAACTGTTTTTT.

This clonotype has just a few counts. This chain links TRBV7-6 with TRBJ2-3, with D unclear. This CDR3 comprises 15 residues. V lost 1 base, J lost 4 bases, and 12 bases lay in between. Germline CDR1 SGHVS, CDR2 FNYEAQ. CDR3 sequence reads: CASSLEILRSDTQYF. The CDR3 DNA is TGTGCCAGCAGCTTAGAGATTCTCCGATCAGATACGCAGTATTTT.

This clonotype was seen more than once but under ten times. The chain joins TRBV12-3 or TRBV12-4 to TRBJ2-5; D gene unclear. The DNA end lines up better with TRBJ2-7; the J call may be wrong. This CDR3 has 13 amino acids. The CDR3 DNA follows: TGTGCCAGCAGTTGGCGGCAATCCTACGAGCAGTACTTC. It codes for CASSWRQSYEQYF.

The CDR3 DNA reads as TGTGCCAGCAATCGGGGTGAGCAGTTCTTC. It codes for CASNRGEQFF. The rearrangement joins TRBV7-9 to TRBJ2-1; D might be TRBD2 (5 bases). This CDR3 comprises 10 residues. The V gene's germline CDR1 is SEHNR and CDR2 FQNEAQ (reference sequence). Trimming took off 7 bases at V and 9 bases at J, with 7 bases between the two ends.

This sequence joins TRBV9 and TRBJ1-1; 7 nucleotides align to TRBD1. CDR1 and CDR2 (germline): SGDLS, YYNGEE. CDR3 length: 14 residues. V lost 0 bases to trimming and J lost 5 bases; unmatched junction nucleotides: 4. CDR3 protein: CASSVVGTETEAFF. The CDR3 nucleotides read TGTGCCAGCAGCGTAGTAGGGACAGAAACTGAAGCTTTCTTT.

The chain carries TRBV6-1 and TRBJ1-1, with D unclear. Germline CDR1 MNHNS, CDR2 SASEGT. CDR3 length equals 14 residues. Trimming stripped 7 bases from V and 3 bases from J, with 15 bases between. CDR3 sequence: CASTERGPDTEAFF. The DNA of the CDR3 is TGTGCCAGCACCGAACGAGGGCCCGACACTGAAGCTTTCTTT.